This T cell receptor (beta chain) was sequenced for a study of patients and donors after allogeneic stem cell transplantation. The CDR3 contains 16 residues. The germline V and J ends were trimmed by 0 bases and 4 bases, with 15 bases remaining between them. Germline loops: CDR1 LNHNV, CDR2 YYDKDF (reference sequence). This clonotype was found a few times. TCRdb re-derived calls from the RT-PCR reads in MiXCR, one entry per CDR3 protein. The table includes under 200,000 distinct CDR3 sequences, roughly 30% detected once. Sequenced: blood, either unsorted or a sorted T cell fraction (not recorded which). The V gene is TRBV15, the J gene TRBJ1-1; TRBD1 might be the D (5 bases). This sequence originates from a human donor who was either an allogeneic HSCT recipient or a stem cell or donor lymphocyte infusion donor (not recorded which). It is not recorded whose cells these are; they may come from a transplant donor. The CDR3 is CATSREGRFLGTEAFF. The CDR3 region has the DNA TGTGCCACCAGCAGAGAGGGACGGTTCTTGGGCACTGAAGCTTTCTTT.